The 10 T cell receptor beta chains reported below all come from one sample, sequenced in a study of OX40 agonist ivuxolimab in advanced cancers. Produced via immunoSEQ multiplex PCR; TCRdb's table is partial and in-frame only. This table holds approximately 77,000 clones, 90% to 95% found once. The sample in question was CD4+ or CD8+ T cells sorted from blood, obtained in a trial of the OX40 agonist ivuxolimab. All receptors derive from an adult with an advanced solid tumor such as melanoma, head and neck, liver or kidney cancer.

This chain links TRBV5-1 with TRBJ2-5; possible D gene TRBD1, 5 bases. The CDR3 loop spans 13 amino acids. The germline V gene encodes CDR1 SGHRS and CDR2 YFSETQ. V lost 2 bases, J lost 3 bases, and 8 bases lay in between. The chain's CDR3 is CASSFSTEETQYF. As DNA, the CDR3 is TGCGCCAGCAGCTTCTCGACAGAAGAGACCCAGTACTTC.

The chain joins TRBV19 to TRBJ2-1, with 11 bases aligning to TRBD2. With V trimmed by 5 bases and J by 9 bases, 6 bases remained unmatched. Germline CDR1 LNHDA, CDR2 SQIVND (reference sequence). CDR3 size: 14 residues. In DNA, the CDR3 is TGTGCCAGTAGTCCAGGACTAGCGGGTGTTGAGCAGTTCTTC. Translating gives CASSPGLAGVEQFF.

The chain recombines TRBV5-1 with TRBJ2-1, with TRBD2 matching over 12 bases. V shed 9 bases and J 7 bases; nucleotides not matched to a gene: 8. Germline V lookup: CDR1 SGHRS, CDR2 YFSETQ. This CDR3 contains 14 residues. CDR3 sequence (DNA): TGCGCCACCACCCTAGCGGGGGGGCCTAATGAGCAGTTCTTC. As protein: CATTLAGGPNEQFF. Full variable domain (outside the CDR3, taken from reference TRBV5-1 and TRBJ2-1): KAGVTQTPRYLIKTRGQQVTLSCSPISGHRSVSWYQQTPGQGLQFLFEYFSETQRNKGNFPGRFSGRQFSNSRSEMNVSTLELGDSALYLCATTLAGGPNEQFFGPGTRLTVL.

This clone has just a few counts. The chain carries TRBV4-1 and TRBJ1-1; D call uncertain. CDR1 MGHRA and CDR2 YSYEKL come from the germline V gene. CDR3 size: 12 residues. Trimming pared 0 bases from V and 11 bases from J, leaving 10 bases between. The CDR3, as DNA: TGCGCCAGCAGCCAAGAAACGGTCGGGGCTTTCTTT. It is translated as CASSQETVGAFF.

The rearrangement uses TRBV9 and TRBJ2-1; 7 bases are shared with TRBD2. Germline loops: CDR1 SGDLS, CDR2 YYNGEE. The CDR3 is 13 amino acids. The V and J ends lost 0 bases and 15 bases, in that order; junction bases with no gene match: 9. The CDR3 loop reads CASSVEVTSLPFF. The DNA of the CDR3 is TGTGCCAGCAGCGTAGAGGTGACTAGCCTACCGTTCTTC.

V is TRBV5-1 and J is TRBJ1-1; D call uncertain. The CDR3 consists of 16 residues. V lost 1 base to trimming and J lost 1 base, with 14 bases between them. The germline V gene encodes CDR1 SGHRS and CDR2 YFSETQ. The CDR3 loop is CASSLSTGVRNTEAFF. Written as DNA, the CDR3 is TGCGCCAGCAGCTTGTCCACTGGGGTGCGGAACACTGAAGCTTTCTTT. Full variable domain (missing parts from reference TRBV5-1 and TRBJ1-1): KAGVTQTPRYLIKTRGQQVTLSCSPISGHRSVSWYQQTPGQGLQFLFEYFSETQRNKGNFPGRFSGRQFSNSRSEMNVSTLELGDSALYLCASSLSTGVRNTEAFFGQGTRLTVV.

The chain links TRBV29-1 to TRBJ1-2, with 8 bases lining up with TRBD1. Germline CDR1 reads SQVTM; CDR2 reads ANQGSEA. The ends lost 4 bases at V and 6 bases at J; junction bases unmatched: 4. This CDR3 comprises 12 residues. This chain's CDR3 is CSVGTGTDGYTF. DNA for the CDR3: TGCAGCGTTGGGACAGGGACTGATGGCTACACCTTC.

The V gene is TRBV28, the J gene TRBJ1-5, with D perhaps TRBD1 (6 bases). The V gene lost 3 bases and the J gene lost 7 bases, with 13 bases spanning the gap. Germline CDR1 reads MDHEN; CDR2 reads SYDVKM. The CDR3 is 14 amino acids. CDR3 protein: CASSFRGIWQPQHF. In DNA, the CDR3 is TGTGCCAGCAGTTTCAGGGGTATCTGGCAGCCCCAGCATTTT. The variable domain in full, with the rest retrieved from reference TRBV28 and TRBJ1-5, is DVKVTQSSRYLVKRTGEKVFLECVQDMDHENMFWYRQDPGLGLRLIYFSYDVKMKEKGDIPEGYSVSREKKERFSLILESASTNQTSMYLCASSFRGIWQPQHFGDGTRLSIL.

J is TRBJ2-7 and V is TRBV7-9; TRBD1 is a possible D gene (6 bases). V was pared by 0 bases and J by 6 bases, with 18 bases between. Germline V gene lookup returns CDR1 SEHNR and CDR2 FQNEAQ (reference sequence). This CDR3 has 16 residues. CDR3 loop: CASSLALVQGGFEQYF. In DNA form, the CDR3 reads TGTGCCAGCAGCTTAGCCCTTGTACAGGGTGGTTTCGAGCAGTACTTC.

This clone came up a few times. The chain links TRBV7-9 to TRBJ1-6, with D possibly TRBD1 on 5 matching bases. From germline, CDR1 is SEHNR and CDR2 FQNEAQ (reference sequence). V shed 6 bases and J shed 13 bases, with 13 bases lying between them. The CDR3 is 12 amino acids. CDR3 sequence: CASRANGTPLHF. CDR3 in DNA: TGTGCCAGCAGGGCTAACGGGACCCCCCTCCACTTT. Together with reference TRBV7-9 and TRBJ1-6, the CDR3 gives the full variable domain: DTGVSQNPRHKITKRGQNVTFRCDPISEHNRLYWYRQTLGQGPEFLTYFQNEAQLEKSRLLSDRFSAERPKGSFSTLEIQRTEQGDSAMYLCASRANGTPLHFGNGTRLTVT.